These T cell receptor beta chains were read from a single sample in a study of response to subunit inactivated influenza vaccine. TCRdb analysed the RT-PCR reads with MiXCR anew, one entry per CDR3 protein. The repertoire includes roughly 570,000 distinct CDR3 sequences, around 13% of them detected once, and around 10% sits in the top ten. Sequenced material: PBMCs from blood, taken approximately 12 days after vaccination. Receptors originate from a man aged 45-65 years who received an inactivated influenza vaccine. Each CDR3 is given with its conserved first and last residue. Fields, in order: D gene, J gene, V gene, clone size, CDR3 protein, CDR3 DNA. The D gene is left open where the match is weak. Clone size is shown for a subset of rows, as once, few, many or a class of expanded clone.

. TRBJ1-5 TRBV2 . CASSDGYNQPQHF TGTGCCAGCAGTGACGGATACAATCAGCCCCAGCATTTT
TRBD2 TRBJ2-2 TRBV7-9 . CALPSGPSGRPGELFF TGTGCCCTCCCTAGCGGGCCTAGCGGGAGGCCCGGGGAGCTGTTTTTT
TRBD1 TRBJ2-3 TRBV6-5 few CASRRAGQVYF TGTGCCAGCAGACGGGCGGGACAGGTATATTTT
. TRBJ1-6 TRBV25-1 few CASRRRSSYNSPLHF TGTGCCAGCAGAAGAAGAAGCTCCTATAATTCACCCCTCCACTTT
TRBD2 TRBJ2-7 TRBV13 few CASSSPLREGPGEQYF TGTGCCAGCAGCTCCCCTTTGAGGGAGGGCCCGGGTGAGCAGTACTTC
. TRBJ2-2 TRBV5-1 . CASSLGDSLHTGELFF TGCGCCAGCAGCTTGGGGGACTCCTTACACACCGGGGAGCTGTTTTTT
. TRBJ2-2 TRBV15 many CATSGGVGTGELFF TGTGCCACCTCCGGGGGAGTTGGCACCGGGGAGCTGTTTTTT
TRBD2 TRBJ2-5 TRBV7-2 few CASSLTRGGGETQYF TGTGCCAGCAGCTTAACGCGGGGGGGAGGAGAGACCCAGTACTTC
. TRBJ2-7 TRBV3-1 few CASSRDGGRSYEQYF TGTGCCAGCAGCCGGGATGGGGGACGTTCCTACGAGCAGTACTTC
TRBD2 TRBJ2-1 TRBV18 few CASSPQLAGGPYNEQFF TGTGCCAGCTCACCCCAACTAGCGGGAGGGCCCTACAATGAGCAGTTCTTC
TRBD2 TRBJ2-7 TRBV14 few CASSQLAGGIPEQYF TGTGCCAGCAGCCAGTTAGCGGGAGGGATCCCCGAGCAGTACTTC
. TRBJ2-5 TRBV7-8 . CASSLSSRKETQYF TGTGCCAGCAGCCTAAGCTCCAGAAAAGAGACCCAGTACTTC
. TRBJ1-5 TRBV6-2/TRBV6-3 . CASSTGGLPQPQHF TGTGCCAGCAGTACCGGGGGCTTACCTCAGCCCCAGCATTTT
. TRBJ2-4 TRBV4-3 few CASSQEVAGADIQYF TGCGCCAGCAGCCAAGAGGTGGCAGGGGCAGACATTCAGTACTTC
. TRBJ2-5 TRBV3-1 . CASSLTRGSGQETQYF TGTGCCAGCAGCCTAACGAGGGGGAGCGGTCAAGAGACCCAGTACTTC
TRBD2 TRBJ2-7 TRBV12-3/TRBV12-4 . CASTRGDEQYF TGTGCCAGCACCCGGGGGGACGAGCAGTACTTC
. TRBJ1-5 TRBV7-9 few CASSFTGSQPQHF TGTGCCAGCAGTTTCACGGGTTCTCAGCCCCAGCATTTT
. TRBJ2-7 TRBV4-2 . CASSQSHPAYEQYF TGTGCCAGCAGCCAGTCGCACCCAGCCTACGAGCAGTACTTC
. TRBJ1-6 TRBV7-9 few CASSFGPDSPLHF TGTGCCAGCAGCTTCGGGCCAGATTCACCCCTCCACTTT
TRBD2 TRBJ2-3 TRBV20-1 few CSAVTSGGADTQYF TGCAGTGCTGTAACTAGCGGCGGGGCAGATACGCAGTATTTT
. TRBJ2-5 TRBV12-3/TRBV12-4 many CASSFSDKNPQYF TGTGCCAGCAGTTTTAGCGATAAAAACCCCCAGTACTTC
. TRBJ2-3 TRBV14 few CASSQLRSDTQYF TGTGCCAGCAGCCAACTCCGGTCAGATACGCAGTATTTT
. TRBJ1-1 TRBV20-1 . CSARDEAIMNTEAFF TGCAGTGCTAGAGATGAGGCGATCATGAACACTGAAGCTTTCTTT
. TRBJ2-1 TRBV7-9 many CASSLTGYNEQFF TGTGCCAGCAGCTTAACGGGCTACAATGAGCAGTTCTTC
TRBD1 TRBJ2-7 TRBV5-5 many CASSLWTGTREQYF TGTGCCAGCAGCCTATGGACAGGCACGAGAGAGCAGTACTTC
. TRBJ2-4 TRBV6-1 . CASSEAQGLAKNIQYF TGTGCCAGCAGTGAAGCGCAGGGATTGGCCAAAAACATTCAGTACTTC
. TRBJ2-7 TRBV28 few CASSSSGVRDEQYF .
TRBD1 TRBJ2-5 TRBV13 few CASSSFRQGRRETQYF TGTGCCAGCAGCTCATTCCGACAGGGAAGAAGAGAGACCCAGTACTTC
TRBD2 TRBJ2-1 TRBV3-1 few CASSQKGLARNEQFF TGTGCCAGCAGCCAAAAAGGACTAGCAAGGAATGAGCAGTTCTTC
TRBD1 TRBJ2-7 TRBV5-6 few CASSLGGQGNEQYF TGTGCCAGCAGCTTGGGGGGACAGGGGAACGAGCAGTACTTC
. TRBJ2-1 TRBV20-1 . CSAVDPFNEQFF TGCAGTGCTGTTGACCCATTCAATGAGCAGTTCTTC
. TRBJ1-4 TRBV12-3/TRBV12-4 . CASSPERATRGEKLFF TGTGCCAGCAGTCCGGAAAGGGCCACTAGGGGAGAAAAACTGTTTTTT
TRBD1 TRBJ1-6 TRBV7-8 . CASSLALVRGNSPLHF TGTGCCAGCAGCTTAGCGCTAGTCAGGGGGAATTCACCCCTCCACTTT
TRBD2 TRBJ2-3 TRBV20-1 few CSAKSGTSGADTQYF TGCAGTGCTAAATCCGGGACTAGCGGAGCAGATACGCAGTATTTT
. TRBJ1-1 TRBV19 few CASSTRETNTEAFF TGTGCCAGTAGTACCCGAGAAACGAACACTGAAGCTTTCTTT
TRBD2 TRBJ2-1 TRBV29-1 few CSVRIGLAGRVYNEQFF TGCAGCGTTCGGATCGGGCTAGCGGGAAGGGTATACAATGAGCAGTTCTTC
. TRBJ2-7 TRBV20-1 . CSAQRRATTGEQYF TGCAGTGCTCAAAGGAGGGCAACCACCGGGGAGCAGTACTTC
. TRBJ1-1 TRBV28 few CASGPGHGGTEAFF TGTGCCAGCGGGCCCGGACATGGGGGCACTGAAGCTTTCTTT
TRBD1 TRBJ2-5 TRBV6-1 many CASSRRHRGQETQYF TGTGCCAGCAGTCGAAGACACAGGGGGCAAGAGACCCAGTACTTC